These 22 T cell receptor beta chains share one sample of origin, sequenced in a study of blood T cell repertoires in COVID-19. Clones were sequenced by immunoSEQ multiplex PCR, and TCRdb holds only the in-frame ones, with some missing. The sample lists 150,000 to 200,000 clones; 70% to 90% were seen once. Source material: peripheral blood. These receptors were obtained from a man in his 60s with acute or convalescent COVID-19.

This clone was seen more than once but under ten times. V and J are TRBV27 and TRBJ2-1; 7 bases align to TRBD2. The V gene end was trimmed by 5 bases and the J gene end by 5 bases; junction bases not matched to a gene: 6. The V gene's germline CDR1 is MNHEY and CDR2 SMNVEV (reference sequence). The CDR3 runs to 14 residues. The CDR3 DNA reads TGTGCCAGCAGTAGTATAGCGGGCAACAATGAGCAGTTCTTC. This sequence encodes CASSSIAGNNEQFF.

The chain combines TRBV28 with TRBJ1-2; a weak D match, TRBD1 (6 bases). V lost 7 bases and J 5 bases, leaving 11 bases between the germline ends. This CDR3 is 12 amino acids long. Germline values: CDR1 MDHEN, CDR2 SYDVKM. The CDR3 reads CASNQGGYGYTF. The DNA for the CDR3 is TGTGCCAGCAATCAAGGGGGTTATGGCTACACCTTC.

This sequence joins TRBV27 and TRBJ1-2; D unclear. The CDR3 consists of 13 residues. Per germline, CDR1 MNHEY and CDR2 SMNVEV (reference sequence). The germline V and J ends were trimmed by 3 bases and 2 bases, with 7 bases remaining between them. The CDR3 DNA reads TGTGCCAGCAGTTTCCTCTCCAACTATGGCTACACCTTC. Its protein product is CASSFLSNYGYTF.

The chain links TRBV5-4 to TRBJ1-3; TRBD1 is a possible D gene (5 bases). Trimming pared 3 bases from V and 4 bases from J, leaving 5 bases between. From germline, CDR1 is SGHNT and CDR2 YYREEE (reference sequence). The CDR3 runs to 12 residues. The DNA for the CDR3 is TGTGCCAGCAGCTCAGGGGGAAACACCATATATTTT. It yields the protein CASSSGGNTIYF.

The chain uses TRBV2 and TRBJ2-3; possibly TRBD2 for D (5 bases). V was cut by 5 bases and J by 3 bases, with 12 bases left in between. The CDR3 length is 14 residues. Germline CDR1 SNHLY, CDR2 FYNNEI. As DNA, the CDR3 is TGTGCCAGCAGTAGAGGGATGGTAACAGATACGCAGTATTTT. Its translation is CASSRGMVTDTQYF.

The table lists this clone with many counts. The chain combines TRBV7-8 with TRBJ2-2; 7 bases are shared with TRBD2. V lost 5 bases to trimming and J lost 5 bases; unmatched junction nucleotides: 14. CDR1 is SGHVS and CDR2 is FQNEAQ in the germline V gene. The CDR3 has 17 amino acids. Written as DNA, the CDR3 is TGTGCCAGCAGCCTTTTGTTAACGGGAGGAAGTACCGGGGAGCTGTTTTTT. This translates into CASSLLLTGGSTGELFF.

The rearrangement links TRBV6-5 to TRBJ1-1; 8 nucleotides line up with TRBD1. J was trimmed by 4 bases and V by 0 bases; bases with no gene match: 1. Germline V gives CDR1 MNHEY, CDR2 SVGAGI. There are 14 residues in the CDR3. The DNA for the CDR3 is TGTGCCAGCAGTTACTCCGGACAGGGCACTGAAGCTTTCTTT. It encodes CASSYSGQGTEAFF.

This clone appeared a single time. The genes are TRBV4-1 and TRBJ1-2; a weak D match, TRBD1 (5 bases). Germline CDR1 MGHRA, CDR2 YSYEKL. V gave up 0 bases and J gave up 4 bases, with 12 bases separating them. There are 15 residues in the CDR3. In DNA, the CDR3 is TGCGCCAGCAGCCAAGATCAGGGTTTTAGCTATGGCTACACCTTC. Protein sequence: CASSQDQGFSYGYTF.

The chain combines TRBV19 with TRBJ2-7; D remains unclear. CDR1 is LNHDA and CDR2 is SQIVND in the germline V gene (reference sequence). This CDR3 is 14 amino acids long. Trimming took off 4 bases at V and 3 bases at J, with 13 bases between the two ends. The CDR3 here is CASSRLTSVYEQYF. CDR3 bases: TGTGCCAGTAGTAGACTCACCTCCGTCTACGAGCAGTACTTC.

The chain carries TRBV27 and TRBJ2-1; weak D call: TRBD1 (6 bases). CDR3 length: 14 amino acids. Germline V gene data show CDR1 as MNHEY and CDR2 as SMNVEV (reference sequence). The germline V and J ends were trimmed by 0 bases and 5 bases, with 8 bases remaining between them. The CDR3 DNA reads as TGTGCCAGCAGTTTATCGTGGACAGACAATGAGCAGTTCTTC. It translates to CASSLSWTDNEQFF.

The chain links TRBV6-1 to TRBJ1-2, with TRBD1 matching 7 bases. The CDR3 loop spans 13 amino acids. V gave up 2 bases and J gave up 9 bases; unmatched junction bases: 6. Per the germline V gene, CDR1 is MNHNS and CDR2 is SASEGT. This CDR3 reads CASSEYDRDRYTF. CDR3 coding DNA: TGTGCCAGCAGTGAATACGACAGGGATCGCTACACCTTC.

The rearrangement joins TRBV28 to TRBJ1-4; D is unclear. The CDR3 covers 14 residues. In germline, CDR1 is MDHEN, CDR2 SYDVKM. V was pared by 1 base and J by 7 bases, with 10 bases between. This chain's CDR3 is CASSLFGVTEKLFF. The CDR3, as DNA: TGTGCCAGCAGTTTATTCGGGGTCACTGAAAAACTGTTTTTT.

CDR3 loop: CAISDRGGSNQPQHF. The CDR3 region has the DNA TGTGCCATCAGTGACAGGGGCGGGAGCAATCAGCCCCAGCATTTT. V and J are TRBV10-3 and TRBJ1-5; D might be TRBD1 (6 bases). Germline V lookup: CDR1 ENHRY, CDR2 SYGVKD. Trimming left V 3 bases short and J 1 base short, with 10 bases between. The CDR3 sequence is 15 residues long.

The chain combines TRBV4-1 with TRBJ1-5; 8 nucleotides line up with TRBD1. The trim removed 3 bases at V and 1 base at J, leaving 2 bases unmatched. The V gene's germline CDR1 is MGHRA and CDR2 YSYEKL. There are 15 residues in the CDR3. The CDR3 nucleotides are TGCGCCAGCAGCCAGGGACAGGCAAGCAATCAGCCCCAGCATTTT. It is translated as CASSQGQASNQPQHF.

This clone occurred once. The chain couples TRBV15 to TRBJ2-1; 10 bases fit TRBD2. Germline trimming cut 3 bases from V and 9 bases from J; bases unmatched to any gene: 8. Germline CDR1 reads LNHNV; CDR2 reads YYDKDF (reference sequence). This CDR3 has 15 residues. The DNA for the CDR3 is TGTGCCACCAGCAGGGGTCTAGCGGGAGTGGTTGAGCAGTTCTTC. Translated, it gives CATSRGLAGVVEQFF.

The chain couples TRBV18 to TRBJ2-7; 8 nucleotides align to TRBD1. The ends lost 6 bases at V and 5 bases at J; junction bases unmatched: 12. The CDR3 has 15 amino acids. The germline V gene encodes CDR1 KGHSH and CDR2 LQKENI. The CDR3 nucleotides are TGTGCCAGCTCTCCGTTCAGGGGGCGCATCGACGAGCAGTACTTC. Its translation: CASSPFRGRIDEQYF.

The chain couples TRBV15 to TRBJ1-3, with D perhaps TRBD1 (6 bases). The germline V gene has CDR1 LNHNV and CDR2 YYDKDF (reference sequence). V dropped 4 bases and J dropped 6 bases, with 22 bases sitting between them. CDR3 length equals 17 residues. In DNA, the CDR3 is TGTGCCACCAGCAAATCGTCGTCAGGGGTAAAAAAAAACACCATATATTTT. This translates into CATSKSSSGVKKNTIYF.

There are a few counts of this clone. V gene TRBV15 combines with J gene TRBJ1-2; D might be TRBD1 (5 bases). V was trimmed by 5 bases and J by 5 bases, leaving 9 bases between them. The CDR3 covers 12 residues. Per germline, CDR1 LNHNV and CDR2 YYDKDF (reference sequence). The CDR3 nucleotides are TGTGCCACCAGCGGGGCGGGGTATGGCTACACCTTC. Amino acid sequence: CATSGAGYGYTF.

The chain carries TRBV20-1 and TRBJ2-7, with 11 bases fitting TRBD2. Trimming cost V 3 bases and J 3 bases; bases outside gene matches: 7. The V gene's germline CDR1 is DFQATT and CDR2 SNEGSKA (reference sequence). CDR3 length: 15 residues. Here the CDR3 DNA reads TGCAGTGCTAGTGGTCCGGGACTAGCGGTCTACGAGCAGTACTTC. Amino acid sequence: CSASGPGLAVYEQYF.

This clone appeared a few times. The chain uses TRBV5-8 and TRBJ1-4, with a tentative D call TRBD1 (6 bases). V was trimmed by 2 bases and J by 7 bases, leaving 15 bases between them. The CDR3 spans 15 residues. CDR1 is SGHTS, CDR2 YDEGEE, per germline. CDR3 DNA sequence: TGTGCCAGCAGCTTTTTGGGGACACTTCGTGAAAAACTGTTTTTT. Translating gives CASSFLGTLREKLFF.

The chain links TRBV24-1 to TRBJ1-2; weak D call: TRBD1 (6 bases). The CDR3 covers 13 residues. The germline CDR1 and CDR2 sequences are KGHDR and SFDVKD. The V end lost 7 bases, the J end lost 3 bases, and 11 bases lay between the germline ends. Here the CDR3 reads CATSDQGYYGYTF. The CDR3 DNA is TGTGCCACCAGCGACCAGGGGTACTATGGCTACACCTTC.

The chain joins TRBV24-1 to TRBJ2-5; a weak D match, TRBD2 (6 bases). Trimming shortened V by 1 base and J by 1 base, and 12 bases separated the two germline ends. The CDR3 has 16 amino acids. Looked up from germline, CDR1 is KGHDR and CDR2 is SFDVKD. The CDR3 is CATSDFTEGTQETQYF. CDR3 nucleotides: TGTGCCACCAGTGATTTCACGGAGGGAACCCAAGAGACCCAGTACTTC.